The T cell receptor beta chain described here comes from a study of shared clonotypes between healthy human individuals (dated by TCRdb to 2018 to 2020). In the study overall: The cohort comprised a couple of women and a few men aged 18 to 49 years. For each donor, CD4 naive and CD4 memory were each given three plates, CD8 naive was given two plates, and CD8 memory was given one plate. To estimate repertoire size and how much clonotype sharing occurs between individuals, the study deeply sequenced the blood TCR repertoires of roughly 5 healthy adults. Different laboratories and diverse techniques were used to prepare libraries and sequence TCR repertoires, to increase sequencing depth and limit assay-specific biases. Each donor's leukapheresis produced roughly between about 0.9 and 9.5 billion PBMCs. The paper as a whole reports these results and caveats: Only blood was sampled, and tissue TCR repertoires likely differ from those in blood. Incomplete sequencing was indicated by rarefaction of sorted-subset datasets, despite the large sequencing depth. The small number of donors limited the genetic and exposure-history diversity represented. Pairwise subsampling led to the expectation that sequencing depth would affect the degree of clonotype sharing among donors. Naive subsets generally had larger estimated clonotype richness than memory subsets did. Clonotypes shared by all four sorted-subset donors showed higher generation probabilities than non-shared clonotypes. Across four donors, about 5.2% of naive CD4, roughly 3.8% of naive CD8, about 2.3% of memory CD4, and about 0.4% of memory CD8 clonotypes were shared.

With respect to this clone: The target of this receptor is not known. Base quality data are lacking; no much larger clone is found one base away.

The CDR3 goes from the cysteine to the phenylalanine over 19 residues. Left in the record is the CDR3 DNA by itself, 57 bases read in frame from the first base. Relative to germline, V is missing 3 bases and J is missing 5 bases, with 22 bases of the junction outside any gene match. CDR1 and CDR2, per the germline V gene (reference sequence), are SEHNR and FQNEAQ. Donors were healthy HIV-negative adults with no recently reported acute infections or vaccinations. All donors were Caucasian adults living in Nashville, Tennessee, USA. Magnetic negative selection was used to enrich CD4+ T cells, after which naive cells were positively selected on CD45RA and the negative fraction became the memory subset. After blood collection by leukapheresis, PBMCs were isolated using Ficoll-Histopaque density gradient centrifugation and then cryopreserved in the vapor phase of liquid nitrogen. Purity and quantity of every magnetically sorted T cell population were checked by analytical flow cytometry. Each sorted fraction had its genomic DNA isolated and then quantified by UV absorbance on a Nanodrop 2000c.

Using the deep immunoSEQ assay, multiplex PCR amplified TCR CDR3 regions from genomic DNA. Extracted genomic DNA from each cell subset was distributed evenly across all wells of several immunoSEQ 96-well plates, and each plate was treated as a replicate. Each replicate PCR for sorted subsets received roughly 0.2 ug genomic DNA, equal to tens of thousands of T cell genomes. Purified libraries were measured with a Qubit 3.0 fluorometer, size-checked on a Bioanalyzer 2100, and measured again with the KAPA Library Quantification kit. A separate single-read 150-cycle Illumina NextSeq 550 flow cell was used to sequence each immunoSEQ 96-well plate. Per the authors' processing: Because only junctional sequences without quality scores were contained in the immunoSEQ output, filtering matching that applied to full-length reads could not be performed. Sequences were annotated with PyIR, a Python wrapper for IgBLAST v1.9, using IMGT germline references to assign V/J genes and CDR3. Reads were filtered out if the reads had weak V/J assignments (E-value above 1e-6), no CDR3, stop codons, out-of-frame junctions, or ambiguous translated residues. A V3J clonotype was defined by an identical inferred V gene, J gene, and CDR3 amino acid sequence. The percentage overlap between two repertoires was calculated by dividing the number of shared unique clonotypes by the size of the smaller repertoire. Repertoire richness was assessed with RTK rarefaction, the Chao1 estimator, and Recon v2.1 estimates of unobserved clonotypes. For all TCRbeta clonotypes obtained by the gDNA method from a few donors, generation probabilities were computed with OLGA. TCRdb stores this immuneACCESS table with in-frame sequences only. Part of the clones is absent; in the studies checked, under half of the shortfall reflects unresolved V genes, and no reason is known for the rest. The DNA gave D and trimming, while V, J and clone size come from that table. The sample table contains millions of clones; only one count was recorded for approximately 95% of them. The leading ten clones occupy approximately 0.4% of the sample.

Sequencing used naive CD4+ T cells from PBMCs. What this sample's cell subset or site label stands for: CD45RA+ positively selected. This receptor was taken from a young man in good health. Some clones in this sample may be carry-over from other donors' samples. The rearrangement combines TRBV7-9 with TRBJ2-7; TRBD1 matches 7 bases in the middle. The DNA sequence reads TGTGCCAGCAGCTTTCGTTCAGGGGAACAGGGGCCCACTGGGCACGAGCAGTACTTC. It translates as CASSFRSGEQGPTGHEQYF. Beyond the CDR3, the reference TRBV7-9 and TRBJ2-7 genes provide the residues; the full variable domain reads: DTGVSQNPRHKITKRGQNVTFRCDPISEHNRLYWYRQTLGQGPEFLTYFQNEAQLEKSRLLSDRFSAERPKGSFSTLEIQRTEQGDSAMYLCASSFRSGEQGPTGHEQYFGPGTRLTVT.